A selection of T cell receptor beta chains follows, all from one sample in a study of T-cell memory formation after mild COVID-19. TCRdb analysed the 5' RACE reads with MiXCR anew, one entry per CDR3 protein. The table lists 150,000 or so distinct CDR3 sequences, around 15% of them singletons. Sequenced: PBMCs or a T cell subset sorted from them (not recorded which). The receptors were sampled from an adult woman who had mild COVID-19 (a few samples of this study predate the infection). Cell type and time point are not known. Both conserved end residues are part of each CDR3.

J | V | CDR3
TRBJ2-3 | TRBV7-7 | CASSGKREGLGDTQYF
TRBJ2-3 | TRBV20-1 | CSATFAQANPRVDTQYF
TRBJ2-3 | TRBV4-3 | CASSQDGLEGDDTQYF
TRBJ2-5 | TRBV4-2 | CASSPRLAGGVSRETQYF
TRBJ2-7 | TRBV15 | CATSTRDVFREQYF
TRBJ2-5 | TRBV21-1 | CASSKAPRGRETQYF
TRBJ2-3 | TRBV24-1 | CATSQSLAGADTQYF
TRBJ2-3 | TRBV4-1 | CASSQDGLRGDTDTQYF
TRBJ2-7 | TRBV15 | CATSRDREQYF
TRBJ1-2 | TRBV5-6 | CASSLATSLLGYGYTF
TRBJ2-5 | TRBV6-5 | CASKVMETQYF
TRBJ1-3 | TRBV3-1 | CASSQDNSGNTIYF
TRBJ2-1 | TRBV7-9 | CASSLRRAGGHNEQFF
TRBJ2-7 | TRBV4-2 | CASSQGVTSGRTYEQYF
TRBJ2-7 | TRBV18 | CASSGQGANEQYF
TRBJ2-3 | TRBV13 | CASSSRQGLADTQYF
TRBJ2-3 | TRBV7-6 | CASSLYRGPGQSTDTQYF
TRBJ2-2 | TRBV11-1 | CASRWTGLTGELFF
TRBJ2-7 | TRBV7-2 | CASGGGYEQYF
TRBJ1-1 | TRBV6-5 | CASRFDRGDTEAFF
TRBJ2-1 | TRBV19 | CASSMGGLAVYNEQFF
TRBJ2-7 | TRBV27 | CASSLSQGSYEQYF
TRBJ1-6 | TRBV12-3/TRBV12-4 | CASRLQGNRASPLHF
TRBJ1-1 | TRBV3-1 | CASSPIRATEAFF
TRBJ2-1 | TRBV6-5 | CASTPSSGTSGYNEQFF
TRBJ1-1 | TRBV6-5 | CASSYFRGSTEAFF
TRBJ2-5 | TRBV7-2 | CASSSFETQYF
TRBJ2-5 | TRBV6-5 | CASSYDTSGSQTQYF
TRBJ2-2 | TRBV2 | CASSVGRGANTGELFF
TRBJ2-2 | TRBV19 | CASTMTDTTNTGELFF
TRBJ2-1 | TRBV11-1 | CASSLVASGRRNEQFF
TRBJ2-5 | TRBV7-2 | CASSVSGRVLETQYF
TRBJ2-7 | TRBV7-9 | CASSPCLGCEQYF
TRBJ1-1 | TRBV11-2 | CASSGGAAENTEAFF
TRBJ2-4 | TRBV21-1 | CASSKPRGNIQYF
TRBJ1-1 | TRBV7-9 | CASSRTGTQGAFF
TRBJ2-2 | TRBV11-2 | CASSYGGAGELFF
TRBJ2-1 | TRBV28 | CASTGSGQGAHEQFF
TRBJ2-7 | TRBV7-2 | CASSGLAGNSYEQYF
TRBJ2-1 | TRBV5-4 | CASSSREGSYNEQFF
TRBJ2-7 | TRBV12-3/TRBV12-4 | CASRPAGRSSYEQYF
TRBJ2-7 | TRBV7-6 | CASSSGTSLSYEQYF
TRBJ2-7 | TRBV7-9 | CASGSEISTYSYEQYF
TRBJ1-1 | TRBV24-1 | CATSVAGLPEAFF
TRBJ2-2 | TRBV6-6 | CASSGTGTNTGELFF
TRBJ1-2 | TRBV15 | CATSRELVEGYTF
TRBJ2-7 | TRBV15 | CATSRQGSSYEQYF
TRBJ2-1 | TRBV19 | CASSQMASTYNEQFF
TRBJ2-2 | TRBV2 | CASGDRGRKNTGELFF
TRBJ2-7 | TRBV15 | CATSRGGTRGFGEQYF
TRBJ2-6 | TRBV11-2 | CASSLDRHIGANVLTF
TRBJ2-2 | TRBV5-1 | CASQMDRNAGELFF
TRBJ2-2 | TRBV29-1 | CSVRSGLAGNTGELFF
TRBJ2-5 | TRBV13 | CASSLRGEQETQYF
TRBJ2-1 | TRBV19 | CASSIDSEGRVTYNEQFF
TRBJ2-5 | TRBV12-1 | CASSFKTPQETQYF
TRBJ2-4 | TRBV5-1 | CASSLTGNSIQYF